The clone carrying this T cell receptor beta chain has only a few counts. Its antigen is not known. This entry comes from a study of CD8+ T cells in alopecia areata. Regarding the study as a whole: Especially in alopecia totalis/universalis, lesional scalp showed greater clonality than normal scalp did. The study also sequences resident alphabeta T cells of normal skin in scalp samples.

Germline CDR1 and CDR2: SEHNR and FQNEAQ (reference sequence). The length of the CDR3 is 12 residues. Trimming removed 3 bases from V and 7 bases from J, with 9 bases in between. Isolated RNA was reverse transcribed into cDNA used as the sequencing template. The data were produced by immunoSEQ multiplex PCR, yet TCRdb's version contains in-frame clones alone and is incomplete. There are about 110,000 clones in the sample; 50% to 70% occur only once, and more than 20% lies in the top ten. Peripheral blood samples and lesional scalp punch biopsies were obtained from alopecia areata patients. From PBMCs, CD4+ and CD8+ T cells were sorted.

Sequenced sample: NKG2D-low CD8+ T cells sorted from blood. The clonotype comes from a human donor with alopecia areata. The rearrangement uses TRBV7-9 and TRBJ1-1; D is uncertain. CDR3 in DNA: TGTGCCAGCAGCTTTTCCGGCGGTGAAGCTTTCTTT. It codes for CASSFSGGEAFF.